This is a list of T cell receptor beta chains from one sample in a study of shared clonotypes between healthy human individuals. Here immunoSEQ multiplex PCR was the method, and the copy in TCRdb shows in-frame clones only, minus some. The table lists about 1.1 million clones, about 84% of them singletons. Input material: memory CD4+ T cells from PBMCs. These TCRs come from a man younger than 35 in good health. Some clones in this sample may be carry-over from other donors' samples. Both conserved end residues are part of each CDR3. D genes are given only for firm matches. Size is stated for part of the rows, as once, few or many counts, or as a class when the clone is expanded.

TRBJ1-4 | TRBD1 | TRBV5-6 | - | TGTGCCAGCAGCTTGAAGGGGGCTTCAACTAATGAAAAACTGTTTTTT | CASSLKGASTNEKLFF
TRBJ2-2 | - | TRBV5-4 | - | TGTGCCAGCAGCCGAAGCGGGTTGGGCACCGGGGAGCTGTTTTTT | CASSRSGLGTGELFF
TRBJ2-3 | TRBD2 | TRBV11-1 | few | TGTGCCAGCAGCTTCGGTCCGGGGGGTACGCAGTATTTT | CASSFGPGGTQYF
TRBJ2-1 | - | TRBV6-1 | - | TGTGCCAGCAGTGAGTCATCAGGGAAAGGGACCTACAATGAGCAGTTCTTC | CASSESSGKGTYNEQFF
TRBJ1-2 | - | TRBV5-4 | - | TGTGCCAGCAGCTACGGGGGAGGTCCAGAGGGCTACACCTTC | CASSYGGGPEGYTF
TRBJ2-1 | - | TRBV4-1 | - | TGCGCCAGCAGCCGGGACGACGGACCCTACAATGAGCAGTTCTTC | CASSRDDGPYNEQFF
TRBJ2-3 | TRBD2 | TRBV7-6 | - | TGTGCCAGCAGCTTAGCGAGGAGCGGGAGGGCAGATACGCAGTATTTT | CASSLARSGRADTQYF
TRBJ2-2 | - | TRBV7-3 | - | TGTGCCAGCAGCCGGGCAGGGGCCGGGGAGCTGTTTTTT | CASSRAGAGELFF
TRBJ2-2 | TRBD1 | TRBV7-8 | - | TGTGCCAGCAGGGGACAGAGGGGGCGGTGGACCGGGGAGCTGTTTTTT | CASRGQRGRWTGELFF
TRBJ2-1 | TRBD1 | TRBV5-3 | - | TGTGCCAGAAGCCAAAGGGACAGGGTATCCGACAATGAGCAGTTCTTC | CARSQRDRVSDNEQFF
TRBJ1-5 | - | TRBV7-9 | many | TGTGCCAGCGGCCCTGAAGATCAGCCCCAGCATTTT | CASGPEDQPQHF
TRBJ1-6 | - | TRBV5-4 | - | TGTGCCAGCAGCTTCGCGGGCCAGAGCTCCTATAATTCACCCCTCCACTTT | CASSFAGQSSYNSPLHF
TRBJ2-1 | - | TRBV5-6 | once | TGTGCCAGCAGCCGGACCCGAAATGAGCAGTTCTTC | CASSRTRNEQFF
TRBJ2-7 | - | TRBV6-1 | - | TGTGCCAGCAGTAAAGCTGGACATAGGTACGAGCAGTACTTC | CASSKAGHRYEQYF
TRBJ1-2 | - | TRBV4-3 | - | TGCGCCAGCAGCCAAGATCCCCAGGACAGCATCTATGGCTACACCTTC | CASSQDPQDSIYGYTF
TRBJ2-1 | - | TRBV7-8 | - | TGTGCCAGCAGCTTAGTCGGATGGGGGGATGAGCAGTTCTTC | CASSLVGWGDEQFF
TRBJ1-1 | - | TRBV5-1 | - | TGCGCCAGCAGCTTTGGGGATACGTCGAGGAGCGCTTTCTTT | CASSFGDTSRSAFF
TRBJ1-1 | TRBD1 | TRBV10-3 | - | TGTGCCATCAGTGAGCCAGGGGGCGCGTCGGAAGCTTTCTTT | CAISEPGGASEAFF
TRBJ2-7 | - | TRBV9 | - | TGTGCCAGCAGCGTAGAAGGCCGGGTGGACACCCCCTACGAGCAGTACTTC | CASSVEGRVDTPYEQYF
TRBJ2-2 | TRBD2 | TRBV11-2 | few | TGTGCCAGCAGCTCCTCGCGCGGGAGGAACACCGGGGAGCTGTTTTTT | CASSSSRGRNTGELFF
TRBJ2-1 | TRBD2 | TRBV5-1 | once | TGCGCCAGCAGCCCTGGGACTAGCGGGAGCTCCTACAATGAGCAGTTCTTC | CASSPGTSGSSYNEQFF
TRBJ2-5 | TRBD2 | TRBV30 | - | TGTGCCTGGAGCTGGCGCGGGAGCCAAGAGACCCAGTACTTC | CAWSWRGSQETQYF
TRBJ1-1 | - | TRBV6-6 | few | TGTGCCAGCAGCCTAACAGTTCGCACTGAAGCTTTCTTT | CASSLTVRTEAFF
TRBJ1-2 | - | TRBV28 | many | TGTGCCAGCAGTCTCTACCCAGGGTATGGCTACACCTTC | CASSLYPGYGYTF
TRBJ2-7 | TRBD2 | TRBV6-6 | - | TGTGCCAGCAGTTCTAAGACTAGCGGCTCCTACGAGCAGTACTTC | CASSSKTSGSYEQYF
TRBJ2-7 | TRBD1 | TRBV23-1 | - | TGCGCCAGCGGCTCGGGACAGGGGGCCACCTACGAGCAGTACTTC | CASGSGQGATYEQYF
TRBJ2-4 | - | TRBV7-2 | - | TGTGCCAGCAGCTTAAGTCCGGGGCAAAACATTCAGTACTTC | CASSLSPGQNIQYF
TRBJ1-2 | - | TRBV4-2 | few | TGTGCCAGCAGCCAAGATTCGGCAGAATCTAACTATGGCTACACCTTC | CASSQDSAESNYGYTF
TRBJ1-3 | TRBD1 | TRBV27 | - | TGTGCCAGCAGTTTATCGGGGACAGCCAGAGGAAACACCATATATTTT | CASSLSGTARGNTIYF
TRBJ2-7 | - | TRBV4-1 | - | TGCGCCAGCAGCCAAGAGTGGACAACGGGGCGCGAGCAGTACTTC | CASSQEWTTGREQYF
TRBJ1-5 | TRBD1 | TRBV2 | - | TGTGCCACCAAGGGGGACAGCTATCAGCCCCAGCATTTT | CATKGDSYQPQHF